This TCR beta chain stems from a study of T cells in Graves' hyperthyroidism and ophthalmopathy. The CDR3 consists of 14 residues. Trimming removed 6 bases from V and 2 bases from J; junction bases left unmatched: 7. Germline V gives CDR1 SNHLY, CDR2 FYNNEI. Authors of the study amplified TCR beta CDR3 regions from RNA transcripts. TCR CDR3 underwent first-round RT-PCR with the HTBI primer set. Using its own MiXCR run on the multiplex PCR reads, TCRdb lists one record per CDR3 protein. Here the sample spans almost 600,000 distinct CDR3 sequences, about 45% being singletons. The V gene is TRBV2, the J gene TRBJ2-7, with 7 bases aligning to TRBD1. Sequenced input: peripheral blood or thyroid tissue (not recorded which). This receptor was identified in a woman under 30 with Graves' hyperthyroidism. DNA for the CDR3: TGTGCCAGCAGCGCTCGGGGACAGCCCTACGAGCAGTACTTC. Its translation is CASSARGQPYEQYF.